The clone carrying this TCR beta chain appeared a few times. What it binds is unknown. Those who donated, Caucasian adults without exception, all lived in Nashville, Tennessee. Subsets obtained from CD4+ cells comprised CD45RA+ naive and CD45RA-negative memory cells. This sample was taken from a study of shared clonotypes between healthy human individuals. Study in general: The cohort comprised a couple of women and a few men. Their ages spanned 18 to 49 years. Study results and limitations: Against clonotypes common to all four donors, non-shared ones had lower generation probabilities.

Data came from immunoSEQ multiplex PCR; TCRdb stores just in-frame clones and leaves some out. The data contain 980,000 or so clones, around three quarters of them singletons. This sequence originates from a man between 18 and 29 years old in good health. The sequenced material came from memory CD4+ T cells sorted from blood. Subset in this sample: CD45RA-negative fraction.

CDR3 residues: CASAPGDRLDIQYF. In DNA form, the CDR3 reads TGTGCCAGCGCACCCGGGGACCGTCTGGACATTCAGTACTTC. The chain joins TRBV27 to TRBJ2-4, with D perhaps being TRBD1 or TRBD2 (5 bases each). Trimming cost V 8 bases and J 8 bases, with 19 bases left between them. Germline V gene lookup returns CDR1 MNHEY and CDR2 SMNVEV (reference sequence). This CDR3 has 14 amino acids.